The clone carrying this T cell receptor beta chain has only one observation. The sample comes from a study of blood T cell repertoires in COVID-19. Study-wide background: Sample material is recorded as cDNA or gDNA derived from T cells, B-cell-depleted T cells, or PBMCs.

Clones were sequenced by immunoSEQ multiplex PCR, and TCRdb holds only the in-frame ones, with some missing. The sample consists of about 270,000 clones, approximately 92% of them appearing once. Everyone who took part was roughly 18 to 100 years old, and they came from over 20 US areas. Participants reported their clinical history, and cohort assignment relied on those reports. With 5 bases removed from V and 1 base from J, the gap between germline ends came to 11 bases. Germline values: CDR1 SEHNR, CDR2 FQNEAQ (reference sequence). This CDR3 region has 14 residues. The material sequenced was PBMCs or T cells enriched from blood (not recorded which). The clonotype was recovered from a woman aged 18-29 years who had recovered from COVID-19. V gene TRBV7-9 combines with J gene TRBJ1-1; TRBD1 might be the D (6 bases). CDR3 DNA sequence: TGTGCCAGCAGCCTAGTACAGGGGAACACTGAAGCTTTCTTT. Residues: CASSLVQGNTEAFF.